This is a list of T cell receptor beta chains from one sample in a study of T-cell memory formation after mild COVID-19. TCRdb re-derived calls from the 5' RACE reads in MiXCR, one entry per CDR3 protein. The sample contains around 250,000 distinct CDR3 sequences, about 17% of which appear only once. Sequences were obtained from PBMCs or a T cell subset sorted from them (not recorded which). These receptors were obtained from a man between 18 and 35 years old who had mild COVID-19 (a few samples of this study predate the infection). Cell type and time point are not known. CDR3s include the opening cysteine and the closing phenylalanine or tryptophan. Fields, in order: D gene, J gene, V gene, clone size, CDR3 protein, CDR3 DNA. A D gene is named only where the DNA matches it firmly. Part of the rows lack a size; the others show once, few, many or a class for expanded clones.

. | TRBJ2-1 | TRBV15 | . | CATSRDYRYNEQFF | TGTGCCACCAGCAGAGATTACAGATACAATGAGCAGTTCTTC
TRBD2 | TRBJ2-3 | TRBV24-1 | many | CATSDRLAGGPADTQYF | TGTGCCACCAGTGATCGACTAGCGGGGGGGCCCGCAGATACGCAGTATTTT
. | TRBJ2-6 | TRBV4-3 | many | CASSQPEGSGANVLTF | TGCGCCAGCAGCCAACCCGAGGGCTCTGGGGCCAACGTCCTGACTTTC
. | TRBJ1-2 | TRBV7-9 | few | CASRPKTANYGYTF | TGTGCCAGCAGGCCTAAGACAGCGAACTATGGCTACACCTTC
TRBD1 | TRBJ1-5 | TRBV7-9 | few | CASSLVGQGAHQPQHF | TGTGCCAGCAGCTTAGTGGGACAGGGGGCCCATCAGCCCCAGCATTTT
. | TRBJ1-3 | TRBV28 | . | CASEAGNTIYF | TGTGCCAGCGAGGCTGGAAACACCATATATTTT
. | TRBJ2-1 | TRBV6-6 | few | CASSYAGPPYNEQFF | TGTGCCAGCAGTTATGCGGGACCGCCTTACAATGAGCAGTTCTTC
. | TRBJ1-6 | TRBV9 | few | CASSEMTDHASPLHF | TGTGCCAGCAGCGAGATGACCGATCATGCTTCACCCCTCCACTTT
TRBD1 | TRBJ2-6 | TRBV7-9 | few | CASSFGQGFFSGANVLTF | TGTGCCAGCAGCTTCGGACAGGGTTTTTTCTCTGGGGCCAACGTCCTGACTTTC
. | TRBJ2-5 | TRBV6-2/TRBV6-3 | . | CASSPSTGKETQYF | TGTGCCAGCAGTCCGTCGACAGGAAAAGAGACCCAGTACTTC
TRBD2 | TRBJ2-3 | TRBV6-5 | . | CASTLLAGGTDTQYF | TGTGCCAGCACTCTTCTAGCGGGGGGCACAGATACGCAGTATTTT
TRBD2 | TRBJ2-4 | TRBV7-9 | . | CASSPGLAVAKNIQYF | TGTGCCAGCAGCCCCGGACTAGCGGTAGCCAAAAACATTCAGTACTTC
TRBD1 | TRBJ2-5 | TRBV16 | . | CASGPGQRGPSQETQYF | TGTGCCAGCGGTCCGGGACAGAGAGGACCTTCACAAGAGACCCAGTACTTC
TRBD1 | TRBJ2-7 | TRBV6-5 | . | CASSYTRDSRYEQYF | TGTGCCAGCAGTTACACACGGGACAGCCGCTACGAGCAGTACTTC
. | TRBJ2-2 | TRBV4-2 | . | CASSPSGTITGELFF | TGTGCCAGCAGCCCTTCCGGGACGATCACCGGGGAGCTGTTTTTT
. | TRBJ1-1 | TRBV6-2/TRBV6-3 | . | CASSYSYRLMNTEAFF | TGTGCCAGCAGTTACTCCTATAGGCTAATGAACACTGAAGCTTTCTTT
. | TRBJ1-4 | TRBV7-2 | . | CASSLAGRSATNEKLFF | TGTGCCAGCAGCTTAGCCGGCAGGAGCGCAACTAATGAAAAACTGTTTTTT
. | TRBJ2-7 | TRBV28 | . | CASSPVRSSYEQYF | TGTGCCAGCAGCCCCGTCAGGTCCTCCTACGAGCAGTACTTC
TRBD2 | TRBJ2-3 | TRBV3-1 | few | CASSRTSGGARDTQYF | TGTGCCAGCAGTCGGACTAGCGGGGGGGCCAGAGATACGCAGTATTTT
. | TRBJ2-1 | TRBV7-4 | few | CASSPLKKQTHEQFF | TGTGCCAGCAGCCCACTAAAAAAGCAGACTCATGAGCAGTTCTTC
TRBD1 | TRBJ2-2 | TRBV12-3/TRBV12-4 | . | CASSHSTGGFGGELFF | TGTGCCAGCAGCCACTCGACAGGGGGCTTCGGCGGGGAGCTGTTTTTT
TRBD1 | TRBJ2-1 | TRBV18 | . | CASSPSQGAYNEQFF | TGTGCCAGCTCACCAAGCCAGGGGGCGTACAATGAGCAGTTCTTC
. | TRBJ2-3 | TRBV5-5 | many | CASSLRLGALSTDTQYF | TGTGCCAGCAGCTTGCGGCTTGGCGCCCTCAGCACAGATACGCAGTATTTT
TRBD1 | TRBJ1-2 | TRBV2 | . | CASSERTGTYGYTF | TGTGCCAGCAGTGAGAGGACAGGGACCTATGGCTACACCTTC
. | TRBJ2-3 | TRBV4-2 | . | CASSQGEAQAEAQYF | TGTGCCAGCAGCCAAGGAGAAGCGCAGGCGGAGGCGCAGTATTTT
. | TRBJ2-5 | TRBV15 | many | CATSSGRDQETQYF | TGTGCCACCAGCAGCGGACGGGACCAAGAGACCCAGTACTTC
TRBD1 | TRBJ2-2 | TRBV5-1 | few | CASSPGGQGATGELFF | TGCGCCAGCAGCCCTGGGGGACAGGGGGCCACCGGGGAGCTGTTTTTT
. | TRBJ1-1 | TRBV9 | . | CASSVGQGLGNTEAFF | TGTGCCAGCAGCGTTGGTCAGGGTCTGGGGAACACTGAAGCTTTCTTT
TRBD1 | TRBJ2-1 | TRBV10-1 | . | CASSESIGTVTFF | TGCGCCAGCAGTGAGTCGATTGGGACAGTGACGTTCTTC
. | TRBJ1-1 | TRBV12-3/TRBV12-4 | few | CASSSKAAGTEAFF | TGTGCCAGCAGTTCGAAGGCTGCCGGCACTGAAGCTTTCTTT
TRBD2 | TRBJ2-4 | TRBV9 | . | CASSVGFRGGIQYF | TGTGCCAGCAGCGTAGGTTTTCGCGGGGGAATTCAGTACTTC
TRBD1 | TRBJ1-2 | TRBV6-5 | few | CASSYSRDRGLYGYTF | TGTGCCAGCAGTTACTCGCGGGACAGGGGTTTGTATGGCTACACCTTC
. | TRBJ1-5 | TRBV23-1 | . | CASSQRQPQHF | TGCGCCAGCAGTCAACGGCAGCCCCAGCATTTT
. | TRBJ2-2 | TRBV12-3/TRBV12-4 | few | CASTVQINTGELFF | TGTGCCAGCACTGTACAGATAAACACCGGGGAGCTGTTTTTT
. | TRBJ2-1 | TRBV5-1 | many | CASSPWETANYNEQFF | TGCGCCAGCAGCCCCTGGGAGACAGCGAACTACAATGAGCAGTTCTTC
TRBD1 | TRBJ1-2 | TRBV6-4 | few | CASSEGPGGNYGYTF | TGTGCCAGCAGTGAAGGGCCAGGGGGCAACTATGGCTACACCTTC
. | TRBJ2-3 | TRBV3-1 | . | CASSQDQLVVDTQYF | TGTGCCAGCAGCCAAGATCAGCTAGTTGTCGATACGCAGTATTTT
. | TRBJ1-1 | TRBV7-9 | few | CASSLGDSGNTEAFF | TGTGCCAGCAGCTTAGGGGACTCGGGGAACACTGAAGCTTTCTTT
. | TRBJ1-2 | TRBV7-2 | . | CASSPHPLNYGYTF | TGTGCCAGCAGCCCGCACCCGCTTAACTATGGCTACACCTTC
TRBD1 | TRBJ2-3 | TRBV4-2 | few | CASSQGDRADTDTQYF | TGTGCCAGCAGCCAAGGGGACAGGGCCGACACAGATACGCAGTATTTT
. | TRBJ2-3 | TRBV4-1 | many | CASSQLAGGDTQYF | TGCGCCAGCAGCCAACTAGCCGGAGGCGATACGCAGTATTTT
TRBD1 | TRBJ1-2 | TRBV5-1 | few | CASRRDREDGYTF | TGCGCCAGCAGAAGGGACAGGGAGGATGGCTACACCTTC
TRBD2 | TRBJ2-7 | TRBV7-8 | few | CASSPWGGYEQYF | TGTGCCAGCAGCCCCTGGGGGGGCTACGAGCAGTACTTC
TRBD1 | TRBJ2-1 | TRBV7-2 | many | CASSPAGQGYNEQFF | TGTGCCAGCAGCCCTGCGGGACAGGGTTACAATGAGCAGTTCTTC
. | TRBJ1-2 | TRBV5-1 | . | CASSLQGSDGYTF | TGCGCCAGCAGCTTGCAGGGTTCGGATGGCTACACCTTC
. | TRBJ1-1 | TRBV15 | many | CATSSGPLSDAFF | TGTGCCACCAGCTCAGGGCCCCTGTCGGATGCTTTCTTT
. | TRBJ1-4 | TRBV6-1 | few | CASSGNSQLFF | TGTGCCAGCAGTGGTAATTCCCAACTGTTTTTT
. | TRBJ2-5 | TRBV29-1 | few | CSSLSAETQYF | TGCAGCTCGTTGTCGGCGGAGACCCAGTACTTC
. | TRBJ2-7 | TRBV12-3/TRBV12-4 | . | CASSFYRGLEQYF | TGTGCCAGCAGTTTCTACAGGGGACTCGAGCAGTACTTC
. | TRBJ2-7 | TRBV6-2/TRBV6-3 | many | CASERGSPSYEQYF | TGTGCCAGCGAGCGCGGCTCCCCCTCCTACGAGCAGTACTTC
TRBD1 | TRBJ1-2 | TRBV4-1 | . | CASSHIQGDGYTF | TGCGCCAGCAGCCATATACAGGGGGATGGCTACACCTTC
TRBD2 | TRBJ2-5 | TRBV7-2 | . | CASSWTSGGAETQYF | TGTGCCAGCAGCTGGACTAGCGGGGGGGCAGAGACCCAGTACTTC
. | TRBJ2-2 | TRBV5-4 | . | CASSSVAGELFF | TGTGCCAGCAGCTCCGTCGCCGGGGAGCTGTTTTTT
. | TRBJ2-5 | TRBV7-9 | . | CASSLVPPGSSRETQYF | TGTGCCAGCAGCTTAGTCCCGCCGGGGTCGAGTCGGGAGACCCAGTACTTC
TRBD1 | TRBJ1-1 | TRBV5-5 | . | CASSHAGQGGTEAFF | TGTGCCAGCAGCCATGCCGGACAGGGGGGAACTGAAGCTTTCTTT
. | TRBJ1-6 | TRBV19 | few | CASSMGASSYNSPLHF | TGTGCCAGTAGTATGGGGGCGAGCTCCTATAATTCACCCCTCCACTTT
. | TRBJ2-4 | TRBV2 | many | CASSEDRNIQYF | TGTGCCAGCAGTGAGGACAGAAACATTCAGTACTTC
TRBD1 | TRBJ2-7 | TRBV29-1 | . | CSATGQGSYEQYF | TGCAGCGCCACCGGACAGGGCTCCTACGAGCAGTACTTC
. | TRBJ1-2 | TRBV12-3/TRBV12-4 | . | CASGSRIRAGGYTF | TGTGCCAGCGGCTCCCGGATAAGGGCGGGCGGCTACACCTTC
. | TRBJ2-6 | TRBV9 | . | CASSVTGGPSGANVLTF | TGTGCCAGCAGCGTAACCGGGGGGCCCTCTGGGGCCAACGTCCTGACTTTC